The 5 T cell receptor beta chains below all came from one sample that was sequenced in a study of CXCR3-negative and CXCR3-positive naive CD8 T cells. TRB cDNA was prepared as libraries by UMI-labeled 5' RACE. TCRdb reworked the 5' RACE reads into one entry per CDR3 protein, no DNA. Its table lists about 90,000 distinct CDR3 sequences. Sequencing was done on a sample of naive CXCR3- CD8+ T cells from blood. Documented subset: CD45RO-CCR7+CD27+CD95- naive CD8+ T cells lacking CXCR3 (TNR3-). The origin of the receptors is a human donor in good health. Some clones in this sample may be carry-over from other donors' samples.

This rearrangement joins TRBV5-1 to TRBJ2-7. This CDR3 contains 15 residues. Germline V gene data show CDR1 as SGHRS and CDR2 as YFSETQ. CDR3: CASSFYAGSSHEQYF.

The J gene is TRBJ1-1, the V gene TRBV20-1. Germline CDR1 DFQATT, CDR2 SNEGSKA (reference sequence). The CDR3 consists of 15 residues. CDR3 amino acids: CSAIRLVEEPYEASF.

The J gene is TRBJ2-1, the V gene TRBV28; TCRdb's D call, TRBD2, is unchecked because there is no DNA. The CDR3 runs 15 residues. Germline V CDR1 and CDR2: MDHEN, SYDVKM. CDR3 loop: CASSSPRGYGDEQSF.

The CDR3 sequence is CATSDRGEQPQHF. The rearrangement joins TRBV24-1 to TRBJ1-5; TCRdb's D gene call, TRBD1, goes unchecked for lack of DNA. From germline, CDR1 is KGHDR and CDR2 SFDVKD. There are 13 residues in the CDR3.

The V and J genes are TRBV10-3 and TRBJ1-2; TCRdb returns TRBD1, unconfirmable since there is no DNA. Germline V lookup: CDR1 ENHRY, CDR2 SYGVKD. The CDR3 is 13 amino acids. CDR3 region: CAISEHAPSGYTF.